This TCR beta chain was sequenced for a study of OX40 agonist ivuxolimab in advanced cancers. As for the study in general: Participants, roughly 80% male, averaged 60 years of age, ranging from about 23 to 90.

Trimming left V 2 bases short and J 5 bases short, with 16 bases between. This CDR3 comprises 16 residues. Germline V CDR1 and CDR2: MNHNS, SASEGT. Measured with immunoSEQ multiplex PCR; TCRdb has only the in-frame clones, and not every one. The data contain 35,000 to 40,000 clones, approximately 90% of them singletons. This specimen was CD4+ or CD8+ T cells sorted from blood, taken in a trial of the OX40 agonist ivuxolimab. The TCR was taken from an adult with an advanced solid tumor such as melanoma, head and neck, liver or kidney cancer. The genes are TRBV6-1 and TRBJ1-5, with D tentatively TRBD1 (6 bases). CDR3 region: CASSEKGVGLDQPQHF. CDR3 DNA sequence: TGTGCCAGCAGTGAAAAGGGGGTAGGGCTCGATCAGCCCCAGCATTTT.